This TCR beta chain was sequenced for a study of shared clonotypes between healthy human individuals. Study context: Per-donor plates numbered three CD4 naive, three CD4 memory, two CD8 naive and one CD8 memory. Study outcomes and limitations: Sequencing depth was expected to influence donor clonotype sharing.

Losses at the gene ends were 0 bases for V and 8 bases for J; bases not matched to a gene: 13. The CDR3 loop spans 17 amino acids. The V gene's germline CDR1 is KGHSH and CDR2 LQKENI. For this clone: Its antigen is as yet unknown.

Sequencing was performed with immunoSEQ multiplex PCR; in TCRdb, only in-frame clones are kept and a portion is missing. Of approximately 1,000,000 clones in the sample, around 78% are singletons; the top ten hold more than 0.45%. A CD45RA+ naive subset and a CD45RA-negative memory subset were split from CD4+ cells. The chain uses TRBV18 and TRBJ2-3; the match to TRBD1 covers 8 bases. This TCR was recovered from a man younger than 35 in good health. Some clones in this sample may be carry-over from other donors' samples. Specimen: memory CD4+ T cells from PBMCs. Subset indicated: CD45RA-negative fraction. The chain's CDR3 is CASSPPRRTGPWGTQYF. The DNA of the CDR3 is TGTGCCAGCTCACCACCTCGCCGGACAGGGCCTTGGGGTACGCAGTATTTT.